These T cell receptor beta chains were read from a single sample in a study of blood T cell repertoires in COVID-19. Measured with immunoSEQ multiplex PCR; TCRdb has only the in-frame clones, and not every one. Seen here are around 390,000 clones, 87% observed once, and the top ten hold roughly a tenth. Sequenced sample: PBMCs or T cells enriched from blood (not recorded which). The receptors were sampled from a woman aged 45-60 years who had recovered from COVID-19. Each CDR3 is given with its conserved first and last residue. Each record gives: J gene, D gene, clone size, V gene, CDR3 DNA, CDR3 protein. A D gene is named only where the DNA matches it firmly. For some rows the clone size is stated as once, few or many, or as a class when expanded; others skip it.

J gene: TRBJ1-2
D gene: -
clone size: -
V gene: TRBV30
CDR3 DNA: TGTGCCTCGCAACAGGGACCCCGACTATATGGCTACACCTTC
CDR3 protein: CASQQGPRLYGYTF

J gene: TRBJ2-7
D gene: TRBD1
clone size: many
V gene: TRBV7-9
CDR3 DNA: TGTGCCAGCAGCGTTGAGGGGACAGCTTACTACGAGCAGTACTTC
CDR3 protein: CASSVEGTAYYEQYF

J gene: TRBJ1-6
D gene: -
clone size: -
V gene: TRBV4-1
CDR3 DNA: TGCGCCAGCAGCCCAGAACAGGATTCACCCCTCCACTTT
CDR3 protein: CASSPEQDSPLHF

J gene: TRBJ2-2
D gene: TRBD1
clone size: -
V gene: TRBV7-3
CDR3 DNA: TGTGCCAGCAGCTTATTGACAGGGGGTCCCCCCGGGGAGCTGTTTTTT
CDR3 protein: CASSLLTGGPPGELFF

J gene: TRBJ1-2
D gene: -
clone size: -
V gene: TRBV6-5
CDR3 DNA: TGTGCCAGCCTCTTGGGGCCTATTGAGGGCTACACCTTC
CDR3 protein: CASLLGPIEGYTF

J gene: TRBJ2-3
D gene: -
clone size: many
V gene: TRBV6-1
CDR3 DNA: TGTGCCAGCAGTGACAGGGAAACAGATACGCAGTATTTT
CDR3 protein: CASSDRETDTQYF

J gene: TRBJ2-2
D gene: -
clone size: -
V gene: TRBV11-1
CDR3 DNA: TGTGCCAGCAGCTTATTCGCGAGGGTCACCGGGGAGCTGTTTTTT
CDR3 protein: CASSLFARVTGELFF

J gene: TRBJ2-7
D gene: -
clone size: -
V gene: TRBV7-8
CDR3 DNA: TGTGCCAGCAGCCCCCCTGGGGCCCTCAACTACGAGCAGTACTTC
CDR3 protein: CASSPPGALNYEQYF

J gene: TRBJ2-7
D gene: TRBD1
clone size: -
V gene: TRBV5-5
CDR3 DNA: TGTGCCAGCAGCCCTGGGACAGGGGACTTCTACGAGCAGTACTTC
CDR3 protein: CASSPGTGDFYEQYF

J gene: TRBJ2-1
D gene: TRBD2
clone size: -
V gene: TRBV6-5
CDR3 DNA: TGTGCCAGCAGGACTAGCGGGGGGATAAATGAGCAGTTCTTC
CDR3 protein: CASRTSGGINEQFF

J gene: TRBJ2-5
D gene: TRBD2
clone size: once
V gene: TRBV18
CDR3 DNA: TGTGCCAGCTCACCACTCGGACTAGGTTTCGAGACCCAGTACTTC
CDR3 protein: CASSPLGLGFETQYF